The sequence of this T cell receptor (beta chain) was determined in a study of CD8+ T cells in alopecia areata. Study-wide context: Tofacitinib lasted 6 to 18 months, then 6 months off drug.

The sequencing template was cDNA reverse transcribed from extracted RNA. The data were produced by immunoSEQ multiplex PCR, yet TCRdb's version contains in-frame clones alone and is incomplete. The sample shows 150,000 or so clones, around 87% of them seen only once. Study outcomes and limitations: Affected scalp, especially in alopecia totalis/universalis, had a higher clonality than normal scalp did. Sharing of TCR sequences between patients (possibly for HLA-related reasons) was less clear than in mice.

CDR3 size: 15 residues. Germline CDR1 is MNHEY and CDR2 is SMNVEV (reference sequence). V dropped 5 bases and J dropped 3; count of bases not matched to a gene: 6. This clone occurred once. Its antigen remains unknown. Other DNA sequences in this sample translate to the same CDR3. Individuals with alopecia areata gave both lesional scalp punch biopsies and peripheral blood for collection. Sequenced material: CD8+ T cells sorted from blood, taken at week 0. The rearrangement links TRBV27 to TRBJ2-1; 8 nucleotides match TRBD2. The TCR comes from a human donor with alopecia areata. The CDR3 DNA is TGTGCCAGCAGTGAAGGGACTAGTGGCTACAATGAGCAGTTCTTC. It specifies CASSEGTSGYNEQFF.